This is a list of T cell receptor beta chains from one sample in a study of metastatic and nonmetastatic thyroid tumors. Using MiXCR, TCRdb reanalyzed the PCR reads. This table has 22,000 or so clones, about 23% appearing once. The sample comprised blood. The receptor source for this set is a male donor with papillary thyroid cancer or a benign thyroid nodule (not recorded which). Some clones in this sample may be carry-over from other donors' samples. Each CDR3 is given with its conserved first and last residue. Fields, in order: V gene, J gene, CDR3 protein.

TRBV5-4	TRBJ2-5	CASSGWGREGETQYF
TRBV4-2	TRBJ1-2	CASSQVRGGPNGYTF
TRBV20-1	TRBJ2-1	CSAIPPFLNEQFF
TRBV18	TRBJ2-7	CASSPRQAPYEQYF
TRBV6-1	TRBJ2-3	CASSEAPGGADTQYF
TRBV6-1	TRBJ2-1	CASSSDSNEQFF
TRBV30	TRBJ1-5	CAWSRGLSNQPQHF
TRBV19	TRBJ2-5	CASSQEWWDNQETQYF
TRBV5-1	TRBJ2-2	CASSFPLHVPANTGELFF
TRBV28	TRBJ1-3	CASERNTIYF
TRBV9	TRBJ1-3	CASSVEGKIIDTIYF
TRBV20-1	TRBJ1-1	CSALDRATEAFF
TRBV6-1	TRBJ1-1	CASSFRALNTEAFF
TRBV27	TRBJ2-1	CASSLMGGNNEQFF
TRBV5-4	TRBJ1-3	CASSFRVQALSGNTIYF
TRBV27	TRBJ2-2	CASSPGRTNTGELFF
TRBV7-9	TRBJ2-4	CASSGSWIQYF
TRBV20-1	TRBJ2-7	CSADPLAGDSYEQYF
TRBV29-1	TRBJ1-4	CSVDGRVGGNEKLFF
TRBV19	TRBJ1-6	CASTLTSNSPLHF
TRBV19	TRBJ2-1	CASKETAGVQDEQFF
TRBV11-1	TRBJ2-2	CASSSPSGELFF
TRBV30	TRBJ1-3	CAWSAELRNTIYF
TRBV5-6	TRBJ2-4	CASSLGGLAKNIQYF
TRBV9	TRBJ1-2	CASSAGQAISTF
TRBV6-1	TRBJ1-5	CATYQGQTNQPQHF
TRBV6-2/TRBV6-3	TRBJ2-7	CASRSQLEGLEGEQYF
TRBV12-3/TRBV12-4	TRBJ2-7	CASSGTGGPYEQYF
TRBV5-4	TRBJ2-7	CASSLDRVGEQYF
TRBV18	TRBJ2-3	CASSRLGETDTQYF
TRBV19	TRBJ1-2	CASSIVRDSVDGYTF
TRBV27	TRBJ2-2	CASSYFGQNTGELFF
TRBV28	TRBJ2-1	CASNAAQNYNEQFF
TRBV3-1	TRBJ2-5	CASSPGGTGVWETQYF
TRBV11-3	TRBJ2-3	CASSFGPPDGTDTQYF
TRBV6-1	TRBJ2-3	CATAVARATQYF
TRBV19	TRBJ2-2	CATPDRNTGELFF
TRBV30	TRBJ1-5	CAWQQGNWNQPQHF
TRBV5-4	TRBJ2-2	CASSLARADGELFF
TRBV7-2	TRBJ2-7	CASSLSIATYEQYF
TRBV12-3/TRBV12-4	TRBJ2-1	CASSLRTGASPSSYNEQFF
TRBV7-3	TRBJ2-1	CASSPSGGANEQFF
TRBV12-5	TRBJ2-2	CASGPHTGELFF
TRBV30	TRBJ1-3	CAWNGGWNTIYF
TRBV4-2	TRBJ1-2	CASKRAGSNYGYTF
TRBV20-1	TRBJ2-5	CSASTGGETQYF
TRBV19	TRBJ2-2	CASSIKGADTGELFF
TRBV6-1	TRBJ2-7	CASSEDPGTSNEQYF